This TCR beta chain is from a study of T cell responses to AZD1222 COVID-19 vaccine. Study-level points and caveats: Clonal diversity may have been underestimated in mostly white British donors.

Concerning this clone: The antigen is not known.

The CDR3 contains 14 residues. The germline gives CDR1 SGHTA, CDR2 FQGNSA. V was pared by 1 base and J by 2 bases, with 9 bases between. Profiled with immunoSEQ multiplex PCR; TCRdb holds only in-frame clones, not every one. The table shows under 200,000 clones, with approximately 90% occurring only once. The source was peripheral blood, collected on day 0 of AZD1222 vaccination. The receptor's source is an adult in good health. V gene TRBV7-2 combines with J gene TRBJ2-7; D unresolved. CDR3 sequence reads: CASSLGPGAYEQYF. In DNA, the CDR3 is TGTGCCAGCAGCTTAGGGCCAGGAGCCTACGAGCAGTACTTC.